This TCR beta chain was recorded in a study of cytomegalovirus exposure and HLA in healthy donors. 60 Vbeta and 13 Jbeta primers were used in PCR. Under the authors' procedure: A follow-up analysis tallied tens of millions of unique TCR beta chains, roughly 11 million shared. Assay used: immunoSEQ multiplex PCR; TCRdb lists only in-frame clones, some missing. Clone size and V and J calls were adopted from that table, with D and trimming inferred from the DNA. Its clone listing holds around 210,000 clones. The CDR3 is 14 amino acids. Germline V gene sequence: CDR1 WNHNN, CDR2 SYGVQD (reference sequence). V was clipped by 2 bases and J by 9 bases, with 13 bases between them. Overall study results and limits: A further, later analysis showed that HLA-associated TCR beta chains (compared with equally common others) were more clonally expanded.

Concerning this clone: Its antigen is as yet unknown.

Sequencing input: PBMCs. This TCR was recovered from a girl aged 2 to 9 in good health and CMV-seropositive. The J gene is TRBJ2-2, the V gene TRBV10-1; perhaps TRBD1 as D (6 bases). CDR3 sequence reads: CASSEAGQFRELFF. As DNA, the CDR3 is TGCGCCAGCAGTGAGGCAGGACAGTTCAGGGAGCTGTTTTTT.